The 14 T cell receptor beta chains listed next were all sequenced from one sample in a study of blood T cells in healthy people across ages. It was with a sample-barcoded 5' primer and a J-beta primer mix that a second PCR of about 7 to 12 cycles was run. TCRdb re-analysed the 5' RACE reads in MiXCR, keeping a single row per CDR3 protein. The table records about 1,500,000 distinct CDR3 sequences, about 30% of them present only once. What was sequenced was blood. These TCRs come from a woman aged 25-40 years in good health.

The genes are TRBV6-6 and TRBJ2-7; TRBD1 matches at 9 bases. CDR1 is MNHNY and CDR2 is SVGAGI in the germline V gene (reference sequence). The CDR3 length is 15 residues. V trimming: 6 bases; J trimming: 6 bases; junction bases outside the gene matches: 12. CDR3 nucleotides: TGTGCCAGCAGCGAACCGGGACAGGGCCTCCGCGAGCAGTACTTC. Its protein product is CASSEPGQGLREQYF.

This clonotype was detected ten times or more. The CDR3 DNA follows: TGTGCCAGCAGCCGCGGGAGTGACGGCTACGAGCAGTACTTC. Translated, it gives CASSRGSDGYEQYF. This rearrangement joins TRBV7-2 to TRBJ2-7, with 7 bases lining up with TRBD2. The CDR3 length is 14 residues. After removal of 5 bases from V and 3 bases from J, the junction contained 7 bases not matched to a gene. The germline V gene has CDR1 SGHTA and CDR2 FQGNSA.

This clonotype was observed a handful of times. A much larger clone lies one base from this, so it may be a read error. The chain combines TRBV7-6 with TRBJ2-7; D remains ambiguous. CDR3 size: 13 residues. The germline V gene has CDR1 SGHVS and CDR2 FNYEAQ. Trimming took 5 bases from V and 0 from J, leaving 8 bases between them. Written as DNA, the CDR3 is TGTGCCAGCAGCGCACCCACCTCCTACGAGCAGTACTTC. The encoded protein is CASSAPTSYEQYF.

Ten or more counts support this clonotype. The CDR3 loop reads CSANPQGQETQYF. The CDR3 DNA sequence: TGCAGTGCTAACCCGCAGGGGCAAGAGACCCAGTACTTC. The V gene is TRBV20-1, the J gene TRBJ2-5, with D perhaps TRBD1 (6 bases). The CDR3 sequence is 13 residues long. Trimming removed 4 bases from V and 2 bases from J, with 11 bases in between. Germline-derived CDR1 and CDR2 are DFQATT and SNEGSKA (reference sequence).

The rearrangement joins TRBV20-1 to TRBJ2-3; 7 positions agree with TRBD2. Germline CDR1 DFQATT, CDR2 SNEGSKA (reference sequence). The V segment lost 3 bases and the J segment 6 bases; nucleotides outside the gene matches: 9. There are 14 residues in the CDR3. The CDR3: CSARGGRYSDTQYF. CDR3 in DNA: TGCAGTGCTAGGGGGGGGAGGTATTCGGATACGCAGTATTTT.

This clonotype occurred a few times. V usage is TRBV7-9 and J usage is TRBJ1-2; TRBD1 matches 7 bases. Per germline, CDR1 SEHNR and CDR2 FQNEAQ (reference sequence). This CDR3 has 16 residues. V trimming: 5 bases; J trimming: 1 base; junction bases outside the gene matches: 10. The chain's CDR3 is CASSPRTGTINYGYTF. Here the CDR3 DNA reads TGTGCCAGCAGCCCACGGACAGGAACGATTAACTATGGCTACACCTTC.

V is TRBV3-1 and J is TRBJ2-1; D remains ambiguous. Near its end, the DNA agrees better with TRBJ2-7, so the J call may be wrong. This CDR3 is 13 amino acids long. Germline CDR1 reads LGHDT; CDR2 reads YNNKEL (reference sequence). The CDR3 DNA sequence: TGTGCCAGCAGCCAAGATCCCCACAATGAGCAGTACTTC. This encodes CASSQDPHNEQYF.

The chain employs TRBV5-1 and TRBJ2-7, with 7 bases identical to TRBD1. The CDR3 extends over 15 amino acids. Germline values: CDR1 SGHRS, CDR2 YFSETQ. V was pared by 5 bases and J by 7 bases, with 15 bases of the junction left unmatched. The CDR3 region is CASRQKGQPTSEQYF. The CDR3 DNA sequence: TGCGCCAGCAGACAAAAGGGACAGCCCACGAGTGAGCAGTACTTC.

The V call is TRBV9, the J call TRBJ2-3; TRBD2 might be the D (7 bases). CDR3 length: 17 amino acids. Germline V lookup: CDR1 SGDLS, CDR2 YYNGEE. The V end lost 4 bases, the J end lost 2 bases, and 20 bases lay between the germline ends. CDR3 residues: CASSPREGGPSTDTQYF. The CDR3 DNA reads as TGTGCCAGCAGCCCGCGAGAGGGGGGGCCATCCACAGATACGCAGTATTTT. The entire variable domain, with the rest obtained from reference TRBV9 and TRBJ2-3, is as follows: DSGVTQTPKHLITATGQRVTLRCSPRSGDLSVYWYQQSLDQGLQFLIQYYNGEERAKGNILERFSAQQFPDLHSELNLSSLELGDSALYFCASSPREGGPSTDTQYFGPGTRLTVL.

This clonotype occurred many times. The chain uses TRBV6-6 and TRBJ1-5; 7 positions agree with TRBD1. The CDR3 is 13 amino acids. The V and J ends lost 5 bases and 5 bases, in that order; junction bases with no gene match: 3. Germline V lookup: CDR1 MNHNY, CDR2 SVGAGI (reference sequence). As DNA, the CDR3 is TGTGCCAGCAGTACGCAGGGGGATCAGCCCCAGCATTTT. This translates into CASSTQGDQPQHF.

The J gene is TRBJ2-2, the V gene TRBV2; 11 positions match TRBD2. The CDR3 contains 16 residues. Germline values: CDR1 SNHLY, CDR2 FYNNEI. The V gene end was trimmed by 2 bases and the J gene end by 7 bases; junction bases not matched to a gene: 6. The CDR3 nucleotides are TGTGCCAGCAGTGAACTAGCGGGAGGAAGGTGCGGGGAGCTGTTTTTT. It is translated as CASSELAGGRCGELFF.

Worth noting for this clonotype: It may be a read error: a sequence one base away is much more abundant. J is TRBJ2-7 and V is TRBV2, with TRBD1 identical over 9 bases. The V gene's germline CDR1 is SNHLY and CDR2 FYNNEI. The V gene end was trimmed by 5 bases and the J gene end by 5 bases; junction bases not matched to a gene: 7. There are 14 residues in the CDR3. In nucleotides, the CDR3 is TGTGCCAGCAGTTTCGGACAGGGGTACGACGAGCAGTACTTC. Translated: CASSFGQGYDEQYF.

CDR3 DNA sequence: TGCAGTGCAACCGATCTCCCCGAGCAGTACTTC. It codes for CSATDLPEQYF. The genes are TRBV20-1 and TRBJ2-7, with no clear D. The CDR3 has 11 residues. V lost 6 bases, J lost 6 bases, and 12 bases lay in between. The germline gives CDR1 DFQATT, CDR2 SNEGSKA (reference sequence).

This clonotype was observed at least ten times. V is TRBV7-2 and J is TRBJ2-7; the match to TRBD1 covers 7 bases. The germline V gene encodes CDR1 SGHTA and CDR2 FQGNSA. The CDR3 runs 15 residues. The J segment lost 3 bases and the V segment lost 7 bases, leaving 12 bases of the junction unmatched. In DNA, the CDR3 is TGTGCCAGCACTAACCACGCCGGGACAGTCTACGAGCAGTACTTC. This translates into CASTNHAGTVYEQYF.